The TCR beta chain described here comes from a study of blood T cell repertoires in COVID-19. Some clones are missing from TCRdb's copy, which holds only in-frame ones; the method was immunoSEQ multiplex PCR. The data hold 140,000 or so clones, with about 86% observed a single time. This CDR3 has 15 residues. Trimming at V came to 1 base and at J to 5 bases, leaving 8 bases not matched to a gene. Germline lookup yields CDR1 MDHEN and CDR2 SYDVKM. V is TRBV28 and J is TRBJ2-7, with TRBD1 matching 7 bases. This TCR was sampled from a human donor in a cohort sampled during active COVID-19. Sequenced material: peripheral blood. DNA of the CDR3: TGTGCCAGCAGTTTATACGCTACAGGGGTCGACGAGCAGTACTTC. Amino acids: CASSLYATGVDEQYF.